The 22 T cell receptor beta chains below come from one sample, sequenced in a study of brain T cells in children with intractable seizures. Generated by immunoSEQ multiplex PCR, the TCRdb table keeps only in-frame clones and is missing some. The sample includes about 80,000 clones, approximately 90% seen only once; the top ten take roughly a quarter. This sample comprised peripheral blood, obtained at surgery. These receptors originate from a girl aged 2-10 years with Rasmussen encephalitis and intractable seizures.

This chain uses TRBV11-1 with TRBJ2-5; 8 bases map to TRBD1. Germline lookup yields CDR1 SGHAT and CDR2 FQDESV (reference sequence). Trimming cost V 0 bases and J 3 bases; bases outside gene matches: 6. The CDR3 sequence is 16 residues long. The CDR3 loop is CASSLAGATGEETQYF. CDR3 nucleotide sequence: TGTGCCAGCAGCTTAGCGGGGGCGACAGGGGAAGAGACCCAGTACTTC.

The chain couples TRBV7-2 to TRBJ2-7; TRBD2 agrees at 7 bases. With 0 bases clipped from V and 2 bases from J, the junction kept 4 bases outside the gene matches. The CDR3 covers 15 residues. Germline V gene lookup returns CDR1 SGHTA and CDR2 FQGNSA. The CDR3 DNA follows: TGTGCCAGCAGCTTAGCCGCTAGCGGAGCCTACGAGCAGTACTTC. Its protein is CASSLAASGAYEQYF.

The CDR3 bases are TGTGCCATCAGTGAGAATTCTGATTGGGCCCCAGGGAATGAGCAGTTCTTC. This encodes CAISENSDWAPGNEQFF. V and J are TRBV10-3 and TRBJ2-1; the D gene is possibly TRBD1 (5 bases). CDR3 size: 17 residues. Trimming stripped 2 bases from V and 7 bases from J, with 21 bases between. The V gene's germline CDR1 is ENHRY and CDR2 SYGVKD.

The chain's CDR3 is CASSIRVDNVLHF. In DNA, the CDR3 is TGTGCCAGTAGTATAAGGGTAGACAACGTCCTCCACTTT. This chain connects TRBV19 to TRBJ1-6, with D unclear. The CDR3 sequence is 13 residues long. V lost 2 bases and J lost 15, with 14 bases in between. Germline loops: CDR1 LNHDA, CDR2 SQIVND (reference sequence).

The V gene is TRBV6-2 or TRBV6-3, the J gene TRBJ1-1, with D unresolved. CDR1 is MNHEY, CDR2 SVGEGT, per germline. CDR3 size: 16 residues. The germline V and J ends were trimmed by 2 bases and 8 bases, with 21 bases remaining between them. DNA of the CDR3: TGTGCCAGCAGTTACCCCACCTACCCAGGTCCTGAGGAAGCTTTCTTT. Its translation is CASSYPTYPGPEEAFF.

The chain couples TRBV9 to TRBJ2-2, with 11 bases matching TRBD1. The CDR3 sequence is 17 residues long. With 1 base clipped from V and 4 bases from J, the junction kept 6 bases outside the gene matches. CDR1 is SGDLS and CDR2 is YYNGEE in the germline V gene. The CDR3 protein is CASSVNSGTGGTGELFF. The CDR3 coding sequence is TGTGCCAGCAGCGTAAATTCCGGGACAGGGGGCACCGGGGAGCTGTTTTTT.

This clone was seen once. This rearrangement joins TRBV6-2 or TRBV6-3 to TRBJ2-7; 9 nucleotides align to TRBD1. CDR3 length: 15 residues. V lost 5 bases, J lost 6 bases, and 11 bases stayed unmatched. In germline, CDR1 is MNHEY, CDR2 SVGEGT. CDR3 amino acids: CASSDRQGVRVEQYF. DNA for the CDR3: TGTGCCAGCAGTGACCGACAGGGGGTTCGGGTCGAGCAGTACTTC.

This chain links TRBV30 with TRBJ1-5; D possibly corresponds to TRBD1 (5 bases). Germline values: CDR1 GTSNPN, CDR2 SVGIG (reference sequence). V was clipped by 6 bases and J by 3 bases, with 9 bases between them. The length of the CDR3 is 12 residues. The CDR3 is CACGRDNQPQHF. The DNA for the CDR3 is TGTGCCTGCGGCAGGGACAATCAGCCCCAGCATTTT.

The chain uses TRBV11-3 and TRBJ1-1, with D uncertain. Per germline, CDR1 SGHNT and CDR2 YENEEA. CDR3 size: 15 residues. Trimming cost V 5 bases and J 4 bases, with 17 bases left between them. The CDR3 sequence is CASSGSSYGSTEAFF. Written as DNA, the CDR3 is TGTGCCAGCAGCGGCTCCTCTTACGGTAGCACTGAAGCTTTCTTT.

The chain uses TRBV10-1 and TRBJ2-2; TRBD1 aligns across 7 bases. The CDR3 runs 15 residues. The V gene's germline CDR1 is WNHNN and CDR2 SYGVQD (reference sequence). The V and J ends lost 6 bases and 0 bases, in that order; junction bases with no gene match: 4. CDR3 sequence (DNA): TGCGCCAGCAGCGTCGGACAGGCGAACACCGGGGAGCTGTTTTTT. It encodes CASSVGQANTGELFF.

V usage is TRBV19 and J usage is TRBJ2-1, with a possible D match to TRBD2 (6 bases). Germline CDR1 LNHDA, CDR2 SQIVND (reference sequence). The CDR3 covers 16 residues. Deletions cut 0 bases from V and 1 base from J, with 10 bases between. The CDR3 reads CASSIDGSGSYNEQFF. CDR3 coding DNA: TGTGCCAGTAGTATAGACGGTAGCGGATCCTACAATGAGCAGTTCTTC.

CDR3 amino acids: CASGLVRERNLPYEQYF. CDR3 in DNA: TGTGCTAGTGGTTTGGTACGAGAGCGGAACTTGCCCTACGAGCAGTACTTC. J is TRBJ2-7 and V is TRBV12-5, with D maybe TRBD2 (5 bases). Germline values: CDR1 LGHNT, CDR2 FRNRAP. Between the trimmed V and J ends, which lost 0 bases and 2 bases, there was a span of 17 bases. This CDR3 is 17 amino acids long. The full variable domain, completed using reference TRBV12-5 and TRBJ2-7, is DARVTQTPRHKVTEMGQEVTMRCQPILGHNTVFWYRQTMMQGLELLAYFRNRAPLDDSGMPKDRFSAEMPDATLATLKIQPSEPRDSAVYFCASGLVRERNLPYEQYFGPGTRLTVT.

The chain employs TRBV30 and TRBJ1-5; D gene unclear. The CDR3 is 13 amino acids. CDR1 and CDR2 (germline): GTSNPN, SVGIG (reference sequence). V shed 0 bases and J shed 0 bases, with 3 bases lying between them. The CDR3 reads CAWSVSSNQPQHF. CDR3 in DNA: TGTGCCTGGAGTGTAAGTAGCAATCAGCCCCAGCATTTT.

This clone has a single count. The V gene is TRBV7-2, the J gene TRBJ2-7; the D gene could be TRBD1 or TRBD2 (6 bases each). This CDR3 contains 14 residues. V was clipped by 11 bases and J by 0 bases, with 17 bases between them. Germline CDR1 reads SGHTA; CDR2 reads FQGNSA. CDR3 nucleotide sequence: TGTGCCTCCGGGGGCACCACAAGCTCCTACGAGCAGTACTTC. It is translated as CASGGTTSSYEQYF.

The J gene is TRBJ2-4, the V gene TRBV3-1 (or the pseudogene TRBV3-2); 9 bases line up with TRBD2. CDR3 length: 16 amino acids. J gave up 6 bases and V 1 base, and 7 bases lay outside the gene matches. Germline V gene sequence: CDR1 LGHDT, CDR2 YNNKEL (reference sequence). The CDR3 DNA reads TGTGCCAGCAGCCAAGTTCCGAGGCGGGGGGGAAACATTCAGTACTTC. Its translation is CASSQVPRRGGNIQYF.

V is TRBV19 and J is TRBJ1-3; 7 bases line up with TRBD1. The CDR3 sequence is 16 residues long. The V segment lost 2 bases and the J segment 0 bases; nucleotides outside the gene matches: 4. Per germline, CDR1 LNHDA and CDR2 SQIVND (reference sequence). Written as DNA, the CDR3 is TGTGCCAGTAGTATAACAGGGGTGAACTCTGGAAACACCATATATTTT. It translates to CASSITGVNSGNTIYF.

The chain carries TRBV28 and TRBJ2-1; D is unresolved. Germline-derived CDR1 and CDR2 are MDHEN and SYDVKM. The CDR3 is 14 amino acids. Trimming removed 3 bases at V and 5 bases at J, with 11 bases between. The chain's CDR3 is CASSFFPVNNEQFF. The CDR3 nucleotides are TGTGCCAGCAGTTTTTTTCCAGTAAACAATGAGCAGTTCTTC.

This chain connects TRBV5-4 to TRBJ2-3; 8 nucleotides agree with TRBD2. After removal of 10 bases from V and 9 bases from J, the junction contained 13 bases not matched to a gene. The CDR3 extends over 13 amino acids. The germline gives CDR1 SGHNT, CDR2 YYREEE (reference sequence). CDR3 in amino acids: CAFSGGSQWTQYF. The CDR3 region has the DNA TGTGCCTTCTCGGGGGGGTCCCAATGGACGCAGTATTTT.

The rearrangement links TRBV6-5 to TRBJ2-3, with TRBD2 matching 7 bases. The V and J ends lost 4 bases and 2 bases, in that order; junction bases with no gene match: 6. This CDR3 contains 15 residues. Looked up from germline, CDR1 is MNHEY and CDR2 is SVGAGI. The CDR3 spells CASSWQSGDTDTQYF. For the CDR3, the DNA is TGTGCCAGCAGTTGGCAGAGCGGGGACACAGATACGCAGTATTTT.

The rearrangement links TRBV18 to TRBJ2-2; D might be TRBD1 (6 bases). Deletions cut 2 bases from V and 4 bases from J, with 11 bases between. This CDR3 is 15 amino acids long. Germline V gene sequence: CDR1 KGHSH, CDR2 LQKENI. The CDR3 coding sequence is TGTGCCAGCTCACCAAGTCAGGGGCTCACCGGGGAGCTGTTTTTT. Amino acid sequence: CASSPSQGLTGELFF.

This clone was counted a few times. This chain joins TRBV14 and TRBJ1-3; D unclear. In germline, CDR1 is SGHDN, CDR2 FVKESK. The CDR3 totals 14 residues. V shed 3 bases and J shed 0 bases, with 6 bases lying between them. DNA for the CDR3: TGTGCCAGCAGCCAGCGGCTCTCTGGAAACACCATATATTTT. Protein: CASSQRLSGNTIYF.

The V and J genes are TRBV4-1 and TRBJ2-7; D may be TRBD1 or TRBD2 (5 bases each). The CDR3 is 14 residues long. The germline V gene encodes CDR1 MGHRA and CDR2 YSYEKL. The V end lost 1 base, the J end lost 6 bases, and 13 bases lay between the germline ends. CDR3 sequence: CASSQGGTQAEQYF. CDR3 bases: TGCGCCAGCAGCCAAGGTGGGACCCAAGCCGAGCAGTACTTC.